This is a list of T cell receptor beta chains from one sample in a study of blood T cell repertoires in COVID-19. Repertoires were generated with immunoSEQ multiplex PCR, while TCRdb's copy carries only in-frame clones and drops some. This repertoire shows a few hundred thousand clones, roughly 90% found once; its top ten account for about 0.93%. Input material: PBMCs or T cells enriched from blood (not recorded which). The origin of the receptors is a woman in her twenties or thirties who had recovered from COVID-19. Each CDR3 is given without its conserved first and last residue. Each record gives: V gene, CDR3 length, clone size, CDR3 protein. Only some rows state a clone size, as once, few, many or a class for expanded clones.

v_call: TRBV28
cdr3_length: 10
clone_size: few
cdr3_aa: ASSGQGYEQY

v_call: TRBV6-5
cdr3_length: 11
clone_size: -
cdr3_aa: ASSRDREGGYT

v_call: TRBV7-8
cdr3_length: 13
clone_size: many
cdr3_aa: ASSLYQGSSYEQY

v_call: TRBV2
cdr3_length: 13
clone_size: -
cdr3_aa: ASSELQGPKGTQY

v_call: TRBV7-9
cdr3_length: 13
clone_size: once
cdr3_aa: ASSFRQERNYGYT

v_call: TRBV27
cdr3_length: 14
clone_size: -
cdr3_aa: ASSRLGGASGYEQY

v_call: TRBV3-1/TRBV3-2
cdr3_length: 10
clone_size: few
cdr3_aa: ASSQGPGGYT

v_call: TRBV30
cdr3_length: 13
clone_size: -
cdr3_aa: AWRTGGADNSPLH

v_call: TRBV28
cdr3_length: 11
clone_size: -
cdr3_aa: ASSQPGRGDLH

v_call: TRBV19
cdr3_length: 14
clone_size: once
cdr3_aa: ASSPTTGVGNQPQH

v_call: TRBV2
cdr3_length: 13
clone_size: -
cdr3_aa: ASSEATGTGRVDT

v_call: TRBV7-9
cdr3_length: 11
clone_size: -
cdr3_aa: ASSRGRGTEAF

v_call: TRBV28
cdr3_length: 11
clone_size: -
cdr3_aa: ASSLTSTQPQH

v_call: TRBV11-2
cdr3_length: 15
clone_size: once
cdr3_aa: ASSGHGQGRSKNIQY

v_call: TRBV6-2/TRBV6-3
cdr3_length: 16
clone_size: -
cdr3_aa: ASSYSPTGLAPNYGYT

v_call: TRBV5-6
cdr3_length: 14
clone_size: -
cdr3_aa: ASSPPGAGRYNEQF

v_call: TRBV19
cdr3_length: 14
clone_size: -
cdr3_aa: ASSSGPRGGRETQY

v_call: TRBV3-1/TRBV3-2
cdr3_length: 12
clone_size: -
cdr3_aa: ASSQGRGGSPLH

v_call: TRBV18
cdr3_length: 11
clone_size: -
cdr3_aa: ASSPPSSYEQY

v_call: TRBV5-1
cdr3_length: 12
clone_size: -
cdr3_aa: ASSLDTPGEKLF

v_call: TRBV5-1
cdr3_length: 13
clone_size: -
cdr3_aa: ASSLDGPRGGELF

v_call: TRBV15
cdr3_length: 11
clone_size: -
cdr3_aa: ATSRDRGNTIY

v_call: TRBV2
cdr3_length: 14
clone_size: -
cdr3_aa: ASTQRVAGGRETQY

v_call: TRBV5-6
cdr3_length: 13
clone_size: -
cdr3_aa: ASSLVQATNEKLF

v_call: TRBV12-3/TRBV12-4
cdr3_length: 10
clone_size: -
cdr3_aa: ASRLGGYEQY

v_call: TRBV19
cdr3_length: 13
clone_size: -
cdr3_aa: ASLDRTGSTDTQY

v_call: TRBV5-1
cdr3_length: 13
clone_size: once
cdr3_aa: ASSLNRELPWPQH

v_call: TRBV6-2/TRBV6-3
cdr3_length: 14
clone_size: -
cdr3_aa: ASSYWGGAGTGELF

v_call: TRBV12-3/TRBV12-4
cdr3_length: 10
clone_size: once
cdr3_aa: ASSQVGDTQY

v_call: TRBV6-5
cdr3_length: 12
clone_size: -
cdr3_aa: ASSYSNAGEKLF

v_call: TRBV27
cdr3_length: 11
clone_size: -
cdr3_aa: ASSPHGGAEAF

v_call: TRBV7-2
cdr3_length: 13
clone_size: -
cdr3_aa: ASSFDRGKSYGYT

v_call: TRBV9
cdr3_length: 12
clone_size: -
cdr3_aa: ASSVGLGNQPQH

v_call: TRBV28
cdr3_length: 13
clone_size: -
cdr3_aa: ASSPNPNVGTEAF

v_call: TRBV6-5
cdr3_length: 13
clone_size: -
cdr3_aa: ASRSDRGVRYEQY

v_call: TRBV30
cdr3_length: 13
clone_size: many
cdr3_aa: AWSVPGQGFNGYT

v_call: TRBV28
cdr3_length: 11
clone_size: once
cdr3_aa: ASSPRGSYGYT

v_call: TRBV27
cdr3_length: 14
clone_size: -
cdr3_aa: ASRGRGHAWGETQY

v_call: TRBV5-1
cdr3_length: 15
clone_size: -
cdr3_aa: ASSTYSGTLNTGELF

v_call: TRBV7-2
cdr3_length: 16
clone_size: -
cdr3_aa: ASSLVMAGGADNYGYT

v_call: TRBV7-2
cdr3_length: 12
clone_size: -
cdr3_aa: ASSFTQGASGYT

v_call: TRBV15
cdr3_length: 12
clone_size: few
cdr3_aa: ATSRGGVEETQY

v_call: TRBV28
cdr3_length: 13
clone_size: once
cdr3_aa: ASSFRLSGANVLT

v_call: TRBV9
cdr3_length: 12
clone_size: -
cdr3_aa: ASTGSAGGETQY

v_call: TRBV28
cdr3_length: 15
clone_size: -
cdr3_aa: ASTPSGLAGGRNEQF

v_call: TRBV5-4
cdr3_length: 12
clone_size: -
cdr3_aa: ASSFGDSVYGYT

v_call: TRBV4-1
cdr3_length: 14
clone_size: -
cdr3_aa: ASSQEGPGVRRPQH

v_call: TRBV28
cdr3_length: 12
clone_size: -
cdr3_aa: ASSLRGMNEKLF

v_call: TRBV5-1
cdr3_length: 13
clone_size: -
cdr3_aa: ASSPRTVSTDTQY

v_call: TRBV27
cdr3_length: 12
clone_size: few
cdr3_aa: ASRSTGQGSPLH

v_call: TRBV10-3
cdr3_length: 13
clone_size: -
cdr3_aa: AISESYQEAGELF

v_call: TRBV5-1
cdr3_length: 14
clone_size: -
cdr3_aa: ASSLATSGATGELF